Here is one TCR beta chain with its context. Antigen unknown. These data come from a study of response to subunit inactivated influenza vaccine. General study results and limits: Authors suggested few new T cells are recruited by each seasonal influenza vaccination.

TCRdb reprocessed the RT-PCR reads via MiXCR and lists one record per CDR3 protein. Here the sample spans around 500,000 distinct CDR3 sequences, approximately 11% being singletons. CDR1 and CDR2 (germline): SGHTA, FQGNSA. This CDR3 spans 15 amino acids. The germline V and J ends were trimmed by 2 bases and 8 bases, with 18 bases remaining between them. This TCR came from a man aged 50-59 years who received an inactivated influenza vaccine. The chain recombines TRBV7-2 with TRBJ1-1; D may be TRBD1 (6 bases). The specimen was PBMCs from blood, collected roughly 45 days after vaccination. The chain's CDR3 is CASSLTRTGHREAFF. The CDR3 nucleotides read TGTGCCAGCAGCTTAACACGAACAGGGCACCGGGAAGCTTTCTTT.